These 15 T cell receptor beta chains originate from one sample sequenced in a study of T cell clones after liver transplantation. Here immunoSEQ multiplex PCR was the method, and the copy in TCRdb shows in-frame clones only, minus some. The sample includes roughly 80,000 clones, about 82% of them seen just once. Sequenced material: CD4+ T cells from blood, taken roughly 3.5 years after liver transplant. The receptors shown here come from a human patient who received a liver transplant. Some T cells could come from the graft donor.

The chain couples TRBV9 to TRBJ2-4; 11 nucleotides line up with TRBD1. V shed 4 bases and J 8 bases; nucleotides not matched to a gene: 5. Germline CDR1 reads SGDLS; CDR2 reads YYNGEE. The CDR3 totals 14 residues. Here the CDR3 DNA reads TGTGCCAGCAGCACCGGACAGGGGGCTTACATTCAGTACTTC. Its translation: CASSTGQGAYIQYF.

The chain has TRBV28 and TRBJ1-1, with TRBD1 matching 7 bases. J gave up 4 bases and V 10 bases, and 6 bases lay outside the gene matches. The CDR3 is made up of 12 amino acids. In germline, CDR1 is MDHEN, CDR2 SYDVKM. The CDR3 protein is CATNRGGTEAFF. CDR3 nucleotide sequence: TGTGCCACCAACAGGGGAGGCACTGAAGCTTTCTTT.

The rearrangement links TRBV11-3 to TRBJ2-2; 12 bases line up with TRBD1. This CDR3 region has 19 residues. V dropped 1 base and J dropped 4; count of bases not matched to a gene: 10. From germline, CDR1 is SGHNT and CDR2 YENEEA. DNA of the CDR3: TGTGCCAGCAGCTTAGTTCCCCGGGACAGGGGGCCATCCACCGGGGAGCTGTTTTTT. Its translation: CASSLVPRDRGPSTGELFF.

This chain joins TRBV28 and TRBJ2-6; D is uncertain. The CDR3 loop spans 16 amino acids. V lost 2 bases, J lost 2 bases, and 10 bases lay in between. Germline V gene lookup returns CDR1 MDHEN and CDR2 SYDVKM. The chain's CDR3 is CASSLPPVAGANVLTF. The CDR3 region has the DNA TGTGCCAGCAGTTTACCCCCAGTGGCTGGGGCCAACGTCCTGACTTTC. Filled out from reference TRBV28 and TRBJ2-6, the complete variable domain reads DVKVTQSSRYLVKRTGEKVFLECVQDMDHENMFWYRQDPGLGLRLIYFSYDVKMKEKGDIPEGYSVSREKKERFSLILESASTNQTSMYLCASSLPPVAGANVLTFGAGSRLTVL.

The genes are TRBV14 and TRBJ1-4; D remains unclear. Germline CDR1 and CDR2: SGHDN and FVKESK. V lost 2 bases and J lost 8, with 15 bases in between. This CDR3 is built from 15 residues. CDR3 nucleotides: TGTGCCAGCAGCCAATTCGGCGAGCCCAGGGAAAAACTGTTTTTT. This gives the protein CASSQFGEPREKLFF. Full variable domain (remainder filled in from reference TRBV14 and TRBJ1-4): EAGVTQFPSHSVIEKGQTVTLRCDPISGHDNLYWYRRVMGKEIKFLLHFVKESKQDESGMPNNRFLAERTGGTYSTLKVQPAELEDSGVYFCASSQFGEPREKLFFGSGTQLSVL.

The chain combines TRBV19 with TRBJ2-4; D is unclear. Germline V CDR1 and CDR2: LNHDA, SQIVND (reference sequence). The germline V and J ends were trimmed by 5 bases and 2 bases, with 13 bases remaining between them. The CDR3 is 15 residues long. CDR3 loop: CASSEWAPSKNIQYF. In DNA, the CDR3 is TGTGCCAGTAGTGAGTGGGCCCCCTCCAAAAACATTCAGTACTTC.

This rearrangement joins TRBV4-1 to TRBJ2-1; 12 bases line up with TRBD1. The CDR3 has 14 residues. Germline CDR1 is MGHRA and CDR2 is YSYEKL. After removal of 8 bases from V and 4 bases from J, the junction contained 3 bases not matched to a gene. The CDR3 DNA sequence: TGCGCCAGCCGGGACAGGGGGCCGTACAATGAGCAGTTCTTC. Its protein is CASRDRGPYNEQFF.

This sequence joins TRBV6-6 and TRBJ2-3; no clear D. V lost 5 bases and J lost 2, with 14 bases in between. Germline V gene sequence: CDR1 MNHNY, CDR2 SVGAGI (reference sequence). The CDR3 contains 15 residues. CDR3 coding DNA: TGTGCCAGCAGTCAAGGCAGAAGCTTCACAGATACGCAGTATTTT. Its translation: CASSQGRSFTDTQYF.

The rearrangement links TRBV27 to TRBJ1-2; 7 bases are a match to TRBD1. Germline CDR1 and CDR2: MNHEY and SMNVEV (reference sequence). Trimming cost V 4 bases and J 7 bases; bases outside gene matches: 18. The CDR3 consists of 17 residues. The DNA for the CDR3 is TGTGCCAGCAGTTCAGGCCTTCAATCACAGGGGCAGGGTGGCTACACCTTC. It codes for CASSSGLQSQGQGGYTF.

V is TRBV6-5 and J is TRBJ2-7; 15 nucleotides agree with TRBD2. V dropped 1 base and J dropped 6; count of bases not matched to a gene: 1. Germline lookup yields CDR1 MNHEY and CDR2 SVGAGI. The CDR3 is made up of 15 amino acids. The DNA of the CDR3 is TGTGCCAGCAGTTACTGGGGACTAGCGGGAGGCGAGCAGTACTTC. The encoded protein is CASSYWGLAGGEQYF.

V and J are TRBV28 and TRBJ2-7, with 8 bases identical to TRBD1. The V and J ends lost 6 bases and 2 bases, in that order; junction bases with no gene match: 6. CDR1 and CDR2 from the germline V gene are MDHEN and SYDVKM. This CDR3 comprises 14 residues. Here the CDR3 DNA reads TGTGCCAGCAGCACAGGGGGTAACCCCTACGAGCAGTACTTC. Its protein is CASSTGGNPYEQYF.

The V gene is TRBV9, the J gene TRBJ2-7, with 7 positions matching TRBD2. CDR1 and CDR2 (germline): SGDLS, YYNGEE. This CDR3 is built from 15 residues. V shed 0 bases, J shed 1 base, and the junction held 4 bases outside the gene matches. The CDR3 here is CASSVGVAGSYEQYF. CDR3 nucleotide sequence: TGTGCCAGCAGCGTAGGGGTAGCGGGTTCCTACGAGCAGTACTTC.

The chain recombines TRBV7-2 with TRBJ2-6, with D perhaps matching TRBD1 (6 bases). This CDR3 has 17 residues. Trimming shortened V by 5 bases and J by 0 bases, and 14 bases separated the two germline ends. Germline CDR1 reads SGHTA; CDR2 reads FQGNSA. CDR3 loop: CASSGRGFNSGANVLTF. The CDR3 DNA follows: TGTGCCAGCAGCGGCAGGGGCTTTAACTCTGGGGCCAACGTCCTGACTTTC.

The chain recombines TRBV30 with TRBJ2-6; the D gene is possibly TRBD2 (6 bases). The CDR3 runs 14 residues. Germline V lookup: CDR1 GTSNPN, CDR2 SVGIG (reference sequence). Deletions cut 8 bases from V and 1 base from J, with 12 bases between. The CDR3 DNA reads as TGTGCCCAAGGCCGGGGGTCTGGGGCCAACGTCCTGACTTTC. It yields the protein CAQGRGSGANVLTF.

The chain is built from TRBV7-2 and TRBJ2-5; D tentatively reads TRBD1 or TRBD2 (5 bases each). This CDR3 is built from 15 residues. V was cut by 1 base and J by 5 bases, with 14 bases left in between. Germline V CDR1 and CDR2: SGHTA, FQGNSA. The CDR3 protein is CASSLGGGWGETQYF. For the CDR3, the DNA is TGTGCCAGCAGCTTAGGGGGCGGTTGGGGGGAGACCCAGTACTTC.